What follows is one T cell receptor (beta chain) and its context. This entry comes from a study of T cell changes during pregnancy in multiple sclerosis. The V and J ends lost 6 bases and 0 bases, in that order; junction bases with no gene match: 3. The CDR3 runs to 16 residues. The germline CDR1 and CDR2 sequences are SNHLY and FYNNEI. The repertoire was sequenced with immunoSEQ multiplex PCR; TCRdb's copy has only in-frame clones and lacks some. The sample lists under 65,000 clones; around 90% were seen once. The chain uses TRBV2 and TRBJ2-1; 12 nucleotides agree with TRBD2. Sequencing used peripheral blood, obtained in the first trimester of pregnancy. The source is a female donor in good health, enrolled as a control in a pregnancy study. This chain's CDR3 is CASRELAGGSYNEQFF. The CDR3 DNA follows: TGTGCCAGCAGGGAACTAGCGGGGGGCTCCTACAATGAGCAGTTCTTC.